This T cell receptor beta chain comes out of a study of blood T cells in healthy people across ages. As for the study in general: For every two T cells, template switching captured about one barcoded beta molecule.

Alongside a J-beta primer mix, a sample-barcoded 5' primer served in a second PCR lasting about 7 to 11 cycles. MiXCR, applied by TCRdb to the 5' RACE reads, yields one record per CDR3 protein. Of approximately 940,000 distinct CDR3 sequences in the sample, 45% to 50% were seen once. Overall study findings and caveats: Investigators treated diversity estimates from one million T cells as underestimates. Roughly linear age-related decline in beta diversity appeared, significant by age approximately 43.

Aged about 6 to 95, donors were systemically healthy Caucasians from Russia. The CDR3 length is 11 residues. V was trimmed by 5 bases and J by 9 bases, leaving 8 bases between them. Notes on this clonotype: The antigen remains undetermined.

This chain links TRBV12-3 or TRBV12-4 with TRBJ2-1; no clear D. The sequenced sample consisted of blood. The receptor was derived from a young man in good health. The CDR3 loop is CASSASREQFF. DNA for the CDR3: TGTGCCAGCAGTGCGTCGCGTGAGCAGTTCTTC.